This T cell receptor (beta chain) was found in a study of beta chain features in type 1 diabetes. Turning to the study itself: Examination covered 107,917,701 sorted cells spanning all samples.

The V segment lost 0 bases and the J segment 4 bases; nucleotides outside the gene matches: 3. The CDR3 runs to 15 residues. CDR1 is MGHRA and CDR2 is YSYEKL in the germline V gene. This clone came up a few times. Its antigen is not identified. Sequenced material consisted of expressed TCRB transcripts (all of the isolated RNA was reverse transcribed). This table comes from immunoSEQ multiplex PCR, and its TCRdb copy is limited to in-frame clones, with some not included. The profile shows under 50,000 clones, roughly 70% of them singletons. Study-level results: Among all four CD4+ subsets, Type 1 diabetes patients had TCRB CDR3s that were moderately but significantly shorter. PCR might favor shorter templates, equally in patients and controls.

Sequenced sample: Tregs from blood. The chain couples TRBV4-1 to TRBJ2-1; 7 nucleotides agree with TRBD2. This TCR came from a woman younger than 35 with type 1 diabetes. The CDR3 DNA reads TGCGCCAGCAGCCAAGAGTCTAGCGGATACAATGAGCAGTTCTTC. Translating gives CASSQESSGYNEQFF.